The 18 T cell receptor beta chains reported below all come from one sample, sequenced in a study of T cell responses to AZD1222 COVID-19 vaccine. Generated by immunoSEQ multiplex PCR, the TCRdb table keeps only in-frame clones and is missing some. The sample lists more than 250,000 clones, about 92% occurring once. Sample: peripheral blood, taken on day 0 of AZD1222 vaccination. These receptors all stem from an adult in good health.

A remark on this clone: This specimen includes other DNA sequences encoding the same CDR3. The CDR3 DNA sequence: TGTGCCAGCAGTTTGGGTTATAGCAATCAGCCCCAGCATTTT. Residues: CASSLGYSNQPQHF. This chain joins TRBV27 and TRBJ1-5; D is undetermined. V was trimmed by 3 bases and J by 0 bases, leaving 6 bases between them. The CDR3 runs to 14 residues. Germline CDR1 is MNHEY and CDR2 is SMNVEV (reference sequence).

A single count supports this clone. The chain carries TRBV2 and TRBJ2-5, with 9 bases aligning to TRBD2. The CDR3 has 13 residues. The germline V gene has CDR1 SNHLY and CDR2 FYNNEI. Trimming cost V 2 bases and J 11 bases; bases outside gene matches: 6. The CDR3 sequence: CASSELSGGIQYF. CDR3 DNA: TGTGCCAGCAGTGAATTGAGCGGGGGGATTCAGTACTTC.

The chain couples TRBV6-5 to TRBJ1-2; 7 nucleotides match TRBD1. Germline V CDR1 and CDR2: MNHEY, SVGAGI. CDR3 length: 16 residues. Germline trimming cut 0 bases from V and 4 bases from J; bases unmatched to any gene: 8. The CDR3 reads CASSYSHQGESYGYTF. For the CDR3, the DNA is TGTGCCAGCAGTTACTCCCACCAGGGGGAAAGCTATGGCTACACCTTC.

In nucleotides, the CDR3 is TGCGCCAGCAGTCCAAGCGGGAGCCAACCGGGGGATACGCAGTATTTT. It is translated as CASSPSGSQPGDTQYF. The chain joins TRBV5-1 to TRBJ2-3; 8 bases map to TRBD2. Germline trimming cut 5 bases from V and 6 bases from J; bases unmatched to any gene: 14. Germline CDR1 reads SGHRS; CDR2 reads YFSETQ. The CDR3 totals 16 residues.

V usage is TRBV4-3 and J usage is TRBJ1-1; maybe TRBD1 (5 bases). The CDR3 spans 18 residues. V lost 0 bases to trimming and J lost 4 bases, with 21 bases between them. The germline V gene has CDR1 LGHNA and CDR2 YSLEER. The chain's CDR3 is CASSQEWLPGALSTEAFF. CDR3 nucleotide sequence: TGCGCCAGCAGCCAAGAATGGCTCCCCGGGGCCCTGAGCACTGAAGCTTTCTTT.

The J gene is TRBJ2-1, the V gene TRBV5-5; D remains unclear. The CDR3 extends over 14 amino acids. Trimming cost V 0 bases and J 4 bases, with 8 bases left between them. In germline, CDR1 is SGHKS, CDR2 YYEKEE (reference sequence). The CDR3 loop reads CASSLGVAYNEQFF. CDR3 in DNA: TGTGCCAGCAGCTTGGGAGTAGCTTACAATGAGCAGTTCTTC.

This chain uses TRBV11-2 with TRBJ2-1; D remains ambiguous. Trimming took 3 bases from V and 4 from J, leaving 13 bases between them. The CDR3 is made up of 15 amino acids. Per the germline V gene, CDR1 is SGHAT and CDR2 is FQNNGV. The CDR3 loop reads CASSLGKISYNEQFF. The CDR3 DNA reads TGTGCCAGCAGCTTGGGGAAAATATCATACAATGAGCAGTTCTTC.

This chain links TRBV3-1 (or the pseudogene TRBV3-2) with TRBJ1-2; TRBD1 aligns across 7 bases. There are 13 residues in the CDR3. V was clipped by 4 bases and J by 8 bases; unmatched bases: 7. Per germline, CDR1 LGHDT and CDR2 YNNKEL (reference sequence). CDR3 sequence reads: CASSPGTVVGYTF. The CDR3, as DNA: TGTGCCAGCAGCCCAGGGACAGTCGTAGGCTACACCTTC.

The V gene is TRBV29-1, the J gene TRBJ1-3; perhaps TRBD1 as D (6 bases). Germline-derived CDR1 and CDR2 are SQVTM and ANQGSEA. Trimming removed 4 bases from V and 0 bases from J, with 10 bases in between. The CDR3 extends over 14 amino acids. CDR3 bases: TGCAGCGTTGGCCGGGACAACTCTGGAAACACCATATATTTT. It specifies CSVGRDNSGNTIYF.

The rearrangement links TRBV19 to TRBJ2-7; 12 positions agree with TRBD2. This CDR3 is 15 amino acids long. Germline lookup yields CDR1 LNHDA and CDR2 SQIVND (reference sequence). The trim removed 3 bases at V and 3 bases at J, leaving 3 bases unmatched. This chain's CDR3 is CASSIQTSGGYEQYF. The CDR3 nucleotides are TGTGCCAGTAGTATCCAGACTAGCGGGGGCTACGAGCAGTACTTC.

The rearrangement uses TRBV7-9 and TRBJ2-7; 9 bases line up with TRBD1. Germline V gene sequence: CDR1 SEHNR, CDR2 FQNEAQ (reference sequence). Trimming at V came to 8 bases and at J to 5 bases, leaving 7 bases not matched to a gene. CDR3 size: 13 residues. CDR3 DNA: TGTGCCAGCGTGAACAGGGGGCCCCACGAGCAGTACTTC. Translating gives CASVNRGPHEQYF.

CDR3 region: CASSRDRGRLSGQFF. DNA for the CDR3: TGTGCCAGTAGTAGGGACCGGGGCCGTTTGAGCGGGCAGTTCTTC. The chain combines TRBV19 with TRBJ2-1; D is perhaps TRBD1 or TRBD2 (5 bases each). Trimming removed 4 bases from V and 12 bases from J, with 22 bases in between. The CDR3 is made up of 15 amino acids. Germline V CDR1 and CDR2: LNHDA, SQIVND (reference sequence).

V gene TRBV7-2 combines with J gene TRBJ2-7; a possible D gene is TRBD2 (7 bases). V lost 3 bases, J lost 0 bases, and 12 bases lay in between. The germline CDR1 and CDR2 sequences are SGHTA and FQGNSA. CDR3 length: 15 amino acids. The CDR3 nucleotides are TGTGCCAGCAGCTTCGGCGGGGGCAACTCCTACGAGCAGTACTTC. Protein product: CASSFGGGNSYEQYF.

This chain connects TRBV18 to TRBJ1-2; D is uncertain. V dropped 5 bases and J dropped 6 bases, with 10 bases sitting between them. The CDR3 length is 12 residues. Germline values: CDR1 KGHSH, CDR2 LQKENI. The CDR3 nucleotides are TGTGCCAGCTCAGGCCTAGAAGATGGCTACACCTTC. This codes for CASSGLEDGYTF.

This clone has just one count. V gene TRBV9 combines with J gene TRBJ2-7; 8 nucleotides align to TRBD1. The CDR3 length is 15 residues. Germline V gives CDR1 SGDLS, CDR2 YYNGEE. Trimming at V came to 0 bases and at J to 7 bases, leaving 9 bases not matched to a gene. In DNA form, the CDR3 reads TGTGCCAGCAGCGTAGGTGGGCAGGGGGCGCGTGAGCAGTACTTC. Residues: CASSVGGQGAREQYF.

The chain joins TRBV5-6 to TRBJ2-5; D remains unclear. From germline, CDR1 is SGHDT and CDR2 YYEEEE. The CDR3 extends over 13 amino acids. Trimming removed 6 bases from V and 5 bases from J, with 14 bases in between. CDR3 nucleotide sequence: TGTGCCAGCAACCACGCCGGCCGGGAGACCCAGTACTTC. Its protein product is CASNHAGRETQYF. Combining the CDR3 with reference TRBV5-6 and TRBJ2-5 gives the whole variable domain DAGVTQSPTHLIKTRGQQVTLRCSPKSGHDTVSWYQQALGQGPQFIFQYYEEEERQRGNFPDRFSGHQFPNYSSELNVNALLLGDSALYLCASNHAGRETQYFGPGTRLLVL.

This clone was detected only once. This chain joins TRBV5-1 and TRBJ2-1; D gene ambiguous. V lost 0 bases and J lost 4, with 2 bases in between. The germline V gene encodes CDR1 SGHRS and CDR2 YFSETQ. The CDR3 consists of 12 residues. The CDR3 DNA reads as TGCGCCAGCAGCTTGGTTTACAATGAGCAGTTCTTC. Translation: CASSLVYNEQFF. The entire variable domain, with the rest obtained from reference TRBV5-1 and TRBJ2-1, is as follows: KAGVTQTPRYLIKTRGQQVTLSCSPISGHRSVSWYQQTPGQGLQFLFEYFSETQRNKGNFPGRFSGRQFSNSRSEMNVSTLELGDSALYLCASSLVYNEQFFGPGTRLTVL.

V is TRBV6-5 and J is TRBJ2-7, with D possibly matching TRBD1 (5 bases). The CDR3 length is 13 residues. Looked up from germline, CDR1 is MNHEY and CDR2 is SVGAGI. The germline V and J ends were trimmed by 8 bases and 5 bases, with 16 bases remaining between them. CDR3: CASLRAGSHEQYF. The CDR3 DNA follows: TGTGCCAGCCTTAGGGCAGGGTCGCACGAGCAGTACTTC.